Listed below are T cell receptor beta chains from one sample, sequenced in a study of blood T cell repertoires in COVID-19. Clones were read by immunoSEQ multiplex PCR, and TCRdb kept only the in-frame ones, dropping some. The sample has 150,000 to 200,000 clones, roughly 76% seen once. The sequenced material came from peripheral blood. The receptors shown here come from a woman aged 80 or older with COVID-19, enrolled during active disease. The CDR3 runs from the conserved cysteine through the conserved F or W. Not all rows give a size; the values are once, few, many and, for expanded clones, a class.

clone size: .; V gene: TRBV6-6; CDR3 protein: CASQGTGNQPQHF
clone size: once; V gene: TRBV9; CDR3 protein: CASSPGRQGGETQYF
clone size: .; V gene: TRBV27; CDR3 protein: CASSLQVPSNTGELFF
clone size: .; V gene: TRBV5-1; CDR3 protein: CASSLAGLADYNEQFF
clone size: .; V gene: TRBV29-1; CDR3 protein: CSVRLADSYEQYF
clone size: few; V gene: TRBV28; CDR3 protein: CASSLSPGGTYEQYF
clone size: .; V gene: TRBV7-9; CDR3 protein: CASSFLQSEQYF
clone size: .; V gene: TRBV1; CDR3 protein: CTSSHRSRELYEQYF
clone size: .; V gene: TRBV5-1; CDR3 protein: CASSLAGGGRQGAQYF
clone size: .; V gene: TRBV6-5; CDR3 protein: CASSYGREGLNEKLFF
clone size: .; V gene: TRBV9; CDR3 protein: CASSVGGYGYGYTF
clone size: .; V gene: TRBV19; CDR3 protein: CASSNAGQSADTQYF
clone size: once; V gene: TRBV5-1; CDR3 protein: CASSMSGSTDTQYF
clone size: few; V gene: TRBV9; CDR3 protein: CASSVADNYGYTF
clone size: .; V gene: TRBV5-4; CDR3 protein: CASSIDRGVYNEQFF
clone size: .; V gene: TRBV27; CDR3 protein: CASSLIGGSEAFF
clone size: .; V gene: TRBV24-1; CDR3 protein: CATSDPREGGQETQYF
clone size: .; V gene: TRBV6-5; CDR3 protein: CASSLIQGTEAFF
clone size: .; V gene: TRBV2; CDR3 protein: CASSGYNYNEQFF
clone size: .; V gene: TRBV7-9; CDR3 protein: CASTPGEGKFATDTQYF
clone size: .; V gene: TRBV5-1; CDR3 protein: CASSKGSSGLGDTQYF
clone size: .; V gene: TRBV4-2; CDR3 protein: CASSQESGGGAEKLFF
clone size: .; V gene: TRBV4-3; CDR3 protein: CASSQDGQGHSGNTIYF
clone size: .; V gene: TRBV7-3; CDR3 protein: CASSLTATNEQFF
clone size: .; V gene: TRBV7-2; CDR3 protein: CASSPPVTGELFF
clone size: .; V gene: TRBV2; CDR3 protein: CASRRQSSYEQYF
clone size: .; V gene: TRBV10-3; CDR3 protein: CAIKQSKANTEAFF
clone size: .; V gene: TRBV2; CDR3 protein: CASSESGFYGYTF
clone size: .; V gene: TRBV19; CDR3 protein: CAVKGDYGYTF
clone size: .; V gene: TRBV7-9; CDR3 protein: CASSLAGGGGGYTF
clone size: .; V gene: TRBV27; CDR3 protein: CASSLSLATSINDEQYF
clone size: once; V gene: TRBV12-3/TRBV12-4; CDR3 protein: CASSNRQGGFF
clone size: .; V gene: TRBV6-5; CDR3 protein: CASSTGFYEQYF
clone size: .; V gene: TRBV27; CDR3 protein: CASSFWLPWGGSTGELFF
clone size: .; V gene: TRBV7-2; CDR3 protein: CASSLAIDSPLHF